Listed below are T cell receptor beta chains from one sample, sequenced in a study of T cells after yellow fever vaccination. MiXCR, run by TCRdb on the 5' RACE reads, gives a single entry per CDR3 protein. Among hundreds of thousands of distinct CDR3 sequences listed, 8.5% to 10% were seen once. The source was CD4+ T cells sorted from PBMCs, collected 5 days after the yellow fever booster vaccination. The receptors shown here come from a young man who received the YFV17D yellow fever vaccine. CDR3s include the opening cysteine and the closing phenylalanine or tryptophan. A D gene is named only where the DNA matches it firmly.

V gene	D gene	CDR3 length	CDR3 protein
TRBV5-1	-	13	CASRGPEDGELFF
TRBV3-1	-	14	CASSQESPAGEQFF
TRBV18	-	13	CASSTLRDQPQHF
TRBV7-6	-	13	CASSHISYNEQFF
TRBV3-1	-	16	CASSQEKGLNFSPLHF
TRBV5-1	-	14	CASSVRRSQETQYF
TRBV7-2	TRBD1	13	CASSADRGEKLFF
TRBV6-2/TRBV6-3	-	12	CASSRDIYEQYF
TRBV29-1	-	11	CSAGEWETQYF
TRBV4-2	-	15	CASSQESQNTGELFF
TRBV7-2	-	13	CASSLGQFYEQYF
TRBV19	-	15	CASSLSGQYNSPLHF
TRBV11-2	TRBD2	18	CASPRVIGGADPTDTQYF
TRBV23-1	TRBD1	15	CASSQPTGRNQPQHF
TRBV10-3	-	13	CAISRDSKETQYF
TRBV12-3/TRBV12-4	-	12	CASLLGVGGYTF
TRBV11-2	TRBD2	17	CASSRIGLAGVVDTQYF
TRBV7-3	-	15	CASSLMAQGGHEQYF
TRBV24-1	-	13	CATPWSWSGELFF
TRBV30	-	10	CACPGVTQYF
TRBV28	TRBD1	15	CASNKPGQGIWGYTF
TRBV7-2	-	13	CASSFSRADTQYF
TRBV27	-	13	CASSPWQDGELFF
TRBV7-2	-	14	CASSFGTTNTEAFF
TRBV12-3/TRBV12-4	TRBD1	15	CASTLHSGGDQPQHF
TRBV25-1	-	13	CASSVSENQPQHF
TRBV6-2/TRBV6-3	-	15	CASSRTGLAPYEQYF
TRBV29-1	-	14	CSVVQGGMGETQYF
TRBV5-6	TRBD1	14	CASSLKGQGYEQYF
TRBV6-5	-	15	CASSPEGGGGTEAFF
TRBV5-5	TRBD2	13	CASSPTSGNEQFF
TRBV5-1	-	14	CASRLGWNTGELFF
TRBV7-9	TRBD1	13	CASSRTGVGQAFF
TRBV29-1	TRBD1	17	CSVTPTGGAEFGDTQYF
TRBV28	-	13	CASTWGSHQPQHF
TRBV7-6	-	16	CASSVRTSTTNEKLFF
TRBV7-8	TRBD1	15	CASSLDRVGADTQYF
TRBV5-1	TRBD1	18	CASSLTSSGTALNSPLHF
TRBV9	-	15	CASSGSAANTGELFF
TRBV7-7	TRBD2	15	CASSPTSGGAYEQFF
TRBV6-5	-	13	CASSYSGRGTQYF
TRBV11-2	-	16	CASSSHGKSSYNEQFF
TRBV4-2	TRBD2	19	CASSLLKGTAGARADTQYF
TRBV11-2	TRBD1	16	CASSSVAGGSYNEQFF
TRBV18	-	15	CASSLNLDRNYGYTF
TRBV6-2/TRBV6-3	-	13	CASRFQGGTEAFF
TRBV29-1	-	12	CSGGAGNTEAFF
TRBV14	-	16	CASSPRGIFGRGKLFF
TRBV3-1	-	15	CASSQTGTLGAGAFF
TRBV5-5	-	16	CASSLQVGGANYGYTF
TRBV9	TRBD2	16	CASSVVAGGRADTQYF
TRBV18	TRBD1	17	CASSPVYKGTADSPLHF